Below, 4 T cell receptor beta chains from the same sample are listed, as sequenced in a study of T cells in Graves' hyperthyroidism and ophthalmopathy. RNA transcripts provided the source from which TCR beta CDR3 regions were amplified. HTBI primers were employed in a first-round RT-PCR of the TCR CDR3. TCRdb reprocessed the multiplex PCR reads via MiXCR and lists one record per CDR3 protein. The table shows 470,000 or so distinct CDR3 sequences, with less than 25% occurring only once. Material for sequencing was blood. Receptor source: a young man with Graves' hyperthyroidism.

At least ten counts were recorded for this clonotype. CDR3 in amino acids: CASSFSPLVAGELFF. CDR3 sequence (DNA): TGTGCCAGCAGTTTCTCACCCTTGGTAGCCGGGGAGCTGTTTTTT. This chain links TRBV12-3 or TRBV12-4 with TRBJ2-2; D unresolved. V was cut by 3 bases and J by 6 bases, with 14 bases left in between. CDR3 length: 15 amino acids.

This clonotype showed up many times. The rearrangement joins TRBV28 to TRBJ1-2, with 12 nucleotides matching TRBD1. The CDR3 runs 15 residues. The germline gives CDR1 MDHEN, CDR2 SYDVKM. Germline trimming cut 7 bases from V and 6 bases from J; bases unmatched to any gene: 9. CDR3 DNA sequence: TGTGCCAGCAAAGCCGGGACAGGGGGCCGGGATGGCTACACCTTC. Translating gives CASKAGTGGRDGYTF.

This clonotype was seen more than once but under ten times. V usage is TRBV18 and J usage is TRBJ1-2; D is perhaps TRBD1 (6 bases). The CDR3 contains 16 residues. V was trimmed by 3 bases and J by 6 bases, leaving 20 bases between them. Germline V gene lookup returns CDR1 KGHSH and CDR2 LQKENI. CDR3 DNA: TGTGCCAGCTCACCGACCCCCGAGCAGGGGAAGGATGGCTACACCTTC. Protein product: CASSPTPEQGKDGYTF. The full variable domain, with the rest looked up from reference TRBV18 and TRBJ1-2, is NAGVMQNPRHLVRRRGQEARLRCSPMKGHSHVYWYRQLPEEGLKFMVYLQKENIIDESGMPKERFSAEFPKEGPSILRIQQVVRGDSAAYFCASSPTPEQGKDGYTFGSGTRLTVV.

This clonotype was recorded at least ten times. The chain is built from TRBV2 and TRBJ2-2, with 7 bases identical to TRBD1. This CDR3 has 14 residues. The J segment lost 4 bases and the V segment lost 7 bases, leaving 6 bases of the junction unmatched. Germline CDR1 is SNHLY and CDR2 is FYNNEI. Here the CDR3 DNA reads TGTGCCAGCAAATTCAACAGGGGCACCGGGGAGCTGTTTTTT. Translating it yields CASKFNRGTGELFF.